A selection of T cell receptor beta chains follows, all from one sample in a study of memory CD4+ T cells and cytomegalovirus serostatus. TCRdb's copy holds only in-frame clones and misses some; the assay was immunoSEQ multiplex PCR. The profile covers about 60,000 clones, with approximately 77% appearing a single time and nearly 0.9% taken by the ten largest. Sequenced input: memory CD4+ T cells from blood. These receptors originate from an adult in good health and CMV-seronegative. Each CDR3 is given with its conserved first and last residue. The order of the fields is D gene, J gene, clone size, CDR3 length, V gene, CDR3 protein, CDR3 DNA. D genes are given only for firm matches. Expanded clones get a size class; other rows say once, few or many, or leave the size out.

D: NA
J: TRBJ1-3
size: NA
length: 16
V: TRBV2
CDR3: CASHGYSQNSGNTIYF
DNA: TGTGCCAGCCACGGGTACAGTCAAAACTCTGGAAACACCATATATTTT

D: NA
J: TRBJ1-2
size: NA
length: 14
V: TRBV9
CDR3: CASSATLVSYGYTF
DNA: TGTGCCAGCAGCGCGACACTTGTGAGCTATGGCTACACCTTC

D: TRBD1
J: TRBJ2-7
size: NA
length: 15
V: TRBV7-9
CDR3: CASSLGRTGDNEQYF
DNA: TGTGCCAGCAGCTTAGGTAGGACAGGGGACAACGAGCAGTACTTC

D: TRBD2
J: TRBJ2-1
size: NA
length: 16
V: TRBV29-1
CDR3: CSLGRASGAMGNEQFF
DNA: TGCAGCCTCGGTCGGGCTAGCGGAGCTATGGGGAATGAGCAGTTCTTC

D: TRBD2
J: TRBJ2-1
size: NA
length: 13
V: TRBV18
CDR3: CASSLEREGKKFF
DNA: TGTGCCAGCTCACTTGAGCGGGAGGGTAAAAAGTTCTTC

D: NA
J: TRBJ2-7
size: NA
length: 15
V: TRBV10-1
CDR3: CASSDGGVGSYEQYF
DNA: TGCGCCAGCAGTGACGGGGGAGTCGGATCCTACGAGCAGTACTTC

D: TRBD2
J: TRBJ2-3
size: NA
length: 16
V: TRBV13
CDR3: CASSMGLAGRADTQYF
DNA: TGTGCCAGCAGCATGGGACTAGCGGGGAGAGCAGATACGCAGTATTTT

D: NA
J: TRBJ1-1
size: NA
length: 13
V: TRBV14
CDR3: CASSREMNTEAFF
DNA: TGTGCCAGCAGCCGGGAAATGAACACTGAAGCTTTCTTT

D: TRBD1
J: TRBJ1-1
size: NA
length: 14
V: TRBV7-9
CDR3: CASRFQGVQGAAFF
DNA: TGTGCCAGCAGATTCCAGGGAGTACAGGGGGCGGCTTTCTTT

D: TRBD2
J: TRBJ2-7
size: once
length: 14
V: TRBV28
CDR3: CASSILAGGDEQYF
DNA: TGTGCCAGCAGCATACTAGCGGGAGGGGACGAGCAGTACTTC

D: TRBD2
J: TRBJ2-3
size: NA
length: 14
V: TRBV29-1
CDR3: CSVGASGSTDTQYF
DNA: TGCAGCGTTGGGGCTAGCGGGAGCACAGATACGCAGTATTTT

D: NA
J: TRBJ1-1
size: NA
length: 14
V: TRBV4-2
CDR3: CASSPLGKNTEAFF
DNA: TGTGCCAGCAGCCCGTTGGGGAAGAACACTGAAGCTTTCTTT

D: TRBD1
J: TRBJ2-6
size: NA
length: 18
V: TRBV5-1
CDR3: CASSLRRDRASGANVLTF
DNA: TGCGCCAGCAGCTTGAGGAGGGACAGGGCCTCTGGGGCCAACGTCCTGACTTTC

D: NA
J: TRBJ1-1
size: NA
length: 15
V: TRBV19
CDR3: CASTPIGGFSTEAFF
DNA: TGTGCCAGTACCCCCATCGGGGGGTTCTCCACTGAAGCTTTCTTT

D: NA
J: TRBJ1-5
size: NA
length: 14
V: TRBV10-3
CDR3: CATARTGSDQPQHF
DNA: TGTGCCACCGCACGGACGGGGTCGGACCAGCCCCAGCATTTT

D: TRBD1
J: TRBJ1-1
size: NA
length: 14
V: TRBV28
CDR3: CASSPDRDRPEAFF
DNA: TGTGCCAGCAGTCCAGACAGGGATCGACCTGAAGCTTTCTTT

D: TRBD2
J: TRBJ2-1
size: few
length: 15
V: TRBV7-2
CDR3: CASSSTGTRHNEQFF
DNA: TGTGCCAGCAGCTCCACCGGGACTAGACATAATGAGCAGTTCTTC

D: NA
J: TRBJ2-7
size: NA
length: 15
V: TRBV5-1
CDR3: CASSPDTGSPYEQYF
DNA: TGCGCCAGCAGCCCTGACACAGGCTCCCCCTACGAGCAGTACTTC

D: TRBD2
J: TRBJ2-1
size: NA
length: 16
V: TRBV7-2
CDR3: CASSFSSGGFYNEQFF
DNA: TGTGCCAGCAGCTTTTCTAGCGGGGGGTTCTACAATGAGCAGTTCTTC

D: TRBD2
J: TRBJ2-3
size: NA
length: 16
V: TRBV5-1
CDR3: CASSPGLAGGMDTQYF
DNA: TGCGCCAGCAGCCCCGGACTAGCGGGGGGTATGGATACGCAGTATTTT

D: NA
J: TRBJ1-1
size: NA
length: 13
V: TRBV7-9
CDR3: CASSLGRRTEAFF
DNA: TGTGCCAGCAGCTTAGGCAGACGCACTGAAGCTTTCTTT

D: NA
J: TRBJ1-2
size: NA
length: 15
V: TRBV25-1
CDR3: CASSDGGDGAYGYTF
DNA: TGTGCCAGCAGTGATGGAGGGGACGGGGCCTATGGCTACACCTTC

D: NA
J: TRBJ1-1
size: NA
length: 15
V: TRBV11-2
CDR3: CASSLGRGGHTEAFF
DNA: TGTGCCAGCAGCTTAGGCAGGGGAGGTCACACTGAAGCTTTCTTT

D: NA
J: TRBJ2-7
size: NA
length: 11
V: TRBV4-2
CDR3: CASGGNTAQYF
DNA: TGTGCCTCTGGAGGTAATACAGCGCAGTACTTC

D: NA
J: TRBJ1-2
size: NA
length: 14
V: TRBV27
CDR3: CASSLVGRDEGYTF
DNA: TGTGCCAGCAGTTTGGTGGGCAGGGATGAGGGCTACACCTTC

D: TRBD1
J: TRBJ1-2
size: NA
length: 17
V: TRBV27
CDR3: CASFPLGQGNERPGYTF
DNA: TGTGCCAGCTTTCCCCTGGGACAGGGCAACGAGAGACCCGGCTACACCTTC

D: TRBD1
J: TRBJ1-5
size: NA
length: 12
V: TRBV30
CDR3: CAWGQGAQPQHF
DNA: TGTGCCTGGGGACAGGGAGCTCAGCCCCAGCATTTT

D: NA
J: TRBJ1-2
size: NA
length: 15
V: TRBV27
CDR3: CASSSARGGNYGYTF
DNA: TGTGCCAGCAGTTCCGCAAGGGGGGGGAACTATGGCTACACCTTC

D: TRBD1
J: TRBJ1-5
size: NA
length: 13
V: TRBV2
CDR3: CASSGTGYQPQHF
DNA: TGTGCCAGCAGTGGGACAGGGTATCAGCCCCAGCATTTT

D: NA
J: TRBJ1-1
size: few
length: 12
V: TRBV18
CDR3: CASSPGGGEAFF
DNA: TGTGCCAGCTCACCAGGAGGAGGTGAAGCTTTCTTT

D: NA
J: TRBJ1-4
size: NA
length: 12
V: TRBV15
CDR3: CATSREREKLFF
DNA: TGTGCCACCAGCAGGGAGAGAGAAAAACTGTTTTTT

D: NA
J: TRBJ2-7
size: NA
length: 15
V: TRBV7-2
CDR3: CASSPPRTVSYEQYF
DNA: TGTGCCAGCAGCCCACCCCGGACAGTCTCCTACGAGCAGTACTTC

D: TRBD1
J: TRBJ1-3
size: NA
length: 17
V: TRBV12-5
CDR3: CASGAGTGGLGGNTIYF
DNA: TGTGCTAGTGGGGCCGGGACAGGGGGCTTAGGTGGAAACACCATATATTTT

D: NA
J: TRBJ2-2
size: NA
length: 15
V: TRBV2
CDR3: CASSAGSLFTGELFF
DNA: TGTGCCAGCAGCGCCGGGTCCCTTTTCACCGGGGAGCTGTTTTTT

D: TRBD2
J: TRBJ2-7
size: once
length: 16
V: TRBV7-2
CDR3: CASSFTSGRPSYEQYF
DNA: TGTGCCAGCAGCTTCACTAGCGGGAGGCCTTCCTACGAGCAGTACTTC

D: NA
J: TRBJ2-2
size: NA
length: 15
V: TRBV7-3
CDR3: CASSLVYGNTGELFF
DNA: TGTGCCAGCAGCTTAGTCTACGGGAACACCGGGGAGCTGTTTTTT

D: TRBD1
J: TRBJ2-5
size: NA
length: 19
V: TRBV7-7
CDR3: CASSFVFGQGATRQETQYF
DNA: TGTGCTAGCAGCTTCGTATTTGGACAGGGGGCTACGAGGCAAGAGACCCAGTACTTC

D: TRBD2
J: TRBJ2-1
size: NA
length: 15
V: TRBV4-3
CDR3: CASSQRGLAGGEQFF
DNA: TGCGCCAGCAGCCAGAGGGGACTAGCGGGAGGTGAGCAGTTCTTC

D: TRBD1
J: TRBJ1-1
size: once
length: 15
V: TRBV5-1
CDR3: CASSKRQGLGTEAFF
DNA: TGCGCCAGCAGCAAGAGACAGGGTTTGGGCACTGAAGCTTTCTTT

D: NA
J: TRBJ2-1
size: NA
length: 17
V: TRBV10-3
CDR3: CAISGGAAGSAYNEQFF
DNA: TGTGCCATCAGTGGGGGGGCGGCGGGAAGTGCCTACAATGAGCAGTTCTTC

D: NA
J: TRBJ1-1
size: medium-sized
length: 14
V: TRBV7-3
CDR3: CASSLLGKNTEAFF
DNA: TGTGCCAGCAGCTTACTGGGCAAGAACACTGAAGCTTTCTTT

D: NA
J: TRBJ1-3
size: NA
length: 15
V: TRBV30
CDR3: CAWIRDSLSGNTIYF
DNA: TGTGCCTGGATCCGTGACAGCCTCTCTGGAAACACCATATATTTT

D: TRBD1
J: TRBJ2-1
size: NA
length: 14
V: TRBV28
CDR3: CASRQGRSYNEQFF
DNA: TGTGCCAGCAGACAGGGGCGCTCCTACAATGAGCAGTTCTTC

D: TRBD1
J: TRBJ1-1
size: NA
length: 14
V: TRBV2
CDR3: CASTKDRVETEAFF
DNA: TGTGCCAGCACCAAGGACAGGGTTGAGACTGAAGCTTTCTTT

D: TRBD1
J: TRBJ1-5
size: NA
length: 13
V: TRBV29-1
CDR3: CSVGQGVNQPQHF
DNA: TGCAGCGTCGGACAGGGAGTCAATCAGCCCCAGCATTTT

D: NA
J: TRBJ1-5
size: NA
length: 16
V: TRBV5-3
CDR3: CARSTRTGTSNQPQHF
DNA: TGTGCCAGAAGCACACGTACAGGGACTAGCAATCAGCCCCAGCATTTT

D: TRBD1
J: TRBJ1-1
size: NA
length: 16
V: TRBV7-3
CDR3: CASSLNAGQGATEAFF
DNA: TGTGCCAGCAGCTTAAATGCGGGACAGGGGGCAACTGAAGCTTTCTTT

D: NA
J: TRBJ2-7
size: NA
length: 14
V: TRBV28
CDR3: CASSFGTATYEQYF
DNA: TGTGCCAGCAGTTTTGGGACTGCCACCTACGAGCAGTACTTC

D: NA
J: TRBJ1-2
size: NA
length: 15
V: TRBV27
CDR3: CASSLRGQASYGYTF
DNA: TGTGCCAGCAGTTTACGGGGCCAGGCCTCTTATGGCTACACCTTC

D: NA
J: TRBJ2-7
size: once
length: 14
V: TRBV19
CDR3: CASSRTREDYEQYF
DNA: TGTGCCAGTAGTAGAACGAGGGAGGACTACGAGCAGTACTTC